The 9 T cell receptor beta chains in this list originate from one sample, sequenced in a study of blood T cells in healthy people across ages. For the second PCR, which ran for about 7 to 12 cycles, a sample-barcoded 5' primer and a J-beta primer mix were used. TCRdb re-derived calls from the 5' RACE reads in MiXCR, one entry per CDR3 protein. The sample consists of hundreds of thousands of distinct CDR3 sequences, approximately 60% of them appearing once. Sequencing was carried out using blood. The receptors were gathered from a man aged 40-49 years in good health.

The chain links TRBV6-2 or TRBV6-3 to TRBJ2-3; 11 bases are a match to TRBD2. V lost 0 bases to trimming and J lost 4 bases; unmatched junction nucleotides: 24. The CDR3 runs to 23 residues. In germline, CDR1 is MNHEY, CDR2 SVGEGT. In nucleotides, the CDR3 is TGTGCCAGCAGTTACTCGAATCGTAGAGAGACCGGGACTAGCGGTCTGAGTTCAGATACGCAGTATTTT. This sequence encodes CASSYSNRRETGTSGLSSDTQYF.

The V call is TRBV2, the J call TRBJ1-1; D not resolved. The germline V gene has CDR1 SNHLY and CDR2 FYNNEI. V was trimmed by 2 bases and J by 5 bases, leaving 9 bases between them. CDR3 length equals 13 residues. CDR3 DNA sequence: TGTGCCAGCAGTGAAAGAGAGACGACTGAAGCTTTCTTT. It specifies CASSERETTEAFF. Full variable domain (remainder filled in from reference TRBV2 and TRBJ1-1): EPEVTQTPSHQVTQMGQEVILRCVPISNHLYFYWYRQILGQKVEFLVSFYNNEISEKSEIFDDQFSVERPDGSNFTLKIRSTKLEDSAMYFCASSERETTEAFFGQGTRLTVV.

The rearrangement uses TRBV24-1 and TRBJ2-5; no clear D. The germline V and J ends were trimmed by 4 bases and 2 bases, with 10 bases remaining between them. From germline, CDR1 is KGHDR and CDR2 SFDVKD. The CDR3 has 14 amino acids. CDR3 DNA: TGTGCCACCAGTGACCGATGGTTGCAAGAGACCCAGTACTTC. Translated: CATSDRWLQETQYF.

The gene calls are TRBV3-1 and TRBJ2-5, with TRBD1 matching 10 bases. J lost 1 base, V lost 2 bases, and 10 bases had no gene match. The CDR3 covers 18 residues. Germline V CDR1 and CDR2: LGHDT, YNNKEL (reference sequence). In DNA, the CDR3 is TGTGCCAGCAGCCAATCCCGCGGGACAGGGGCCAGCCAAGAGACCCAGTACTTC. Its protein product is CASSQSRGTGASQETQYF.

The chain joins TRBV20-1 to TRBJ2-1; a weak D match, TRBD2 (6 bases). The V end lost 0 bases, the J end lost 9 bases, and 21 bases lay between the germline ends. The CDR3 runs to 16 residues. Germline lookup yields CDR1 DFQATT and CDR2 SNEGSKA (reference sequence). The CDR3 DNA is TGCAGTGCTAGAGATCTGGAGGGAGCAGTACATATTGAGCAGTTCTTC. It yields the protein CSARDLEGAVHIEQFF.

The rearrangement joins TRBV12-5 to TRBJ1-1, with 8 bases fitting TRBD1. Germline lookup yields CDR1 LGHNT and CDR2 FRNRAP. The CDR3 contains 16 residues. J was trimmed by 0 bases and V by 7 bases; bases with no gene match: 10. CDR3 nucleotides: TGTGCTAGTGCTCGATCGACAGGGGACCTGAACACTGAAGCTTTCTTT. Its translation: CASARSTGDLNTEAFF.

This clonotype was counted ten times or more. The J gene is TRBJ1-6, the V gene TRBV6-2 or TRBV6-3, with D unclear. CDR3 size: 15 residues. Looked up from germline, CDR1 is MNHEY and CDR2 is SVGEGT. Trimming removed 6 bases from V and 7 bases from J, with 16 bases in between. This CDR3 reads CASRLDRGDNSPLHF. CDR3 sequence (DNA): TGTGCCAGCAGACTAGACCGAGGAGACAATTCACCCCTCCACTTT.

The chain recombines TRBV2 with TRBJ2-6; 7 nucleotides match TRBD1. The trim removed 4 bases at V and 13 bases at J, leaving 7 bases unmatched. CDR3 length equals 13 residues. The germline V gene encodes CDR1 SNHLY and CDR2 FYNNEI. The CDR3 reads CASSGDSLSVLTF. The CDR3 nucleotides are TGTGCCAGCAGTGGGGACAGCCTAAGTGTCCTGACTTTC.

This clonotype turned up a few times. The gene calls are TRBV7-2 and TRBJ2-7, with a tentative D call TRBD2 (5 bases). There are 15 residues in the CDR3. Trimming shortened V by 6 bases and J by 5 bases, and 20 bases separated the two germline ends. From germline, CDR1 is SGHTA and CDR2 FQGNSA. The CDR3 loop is CASSRNGRSIHEQYF. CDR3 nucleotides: TGTGCCAGCAGTCGAAATGGGAGATCGATTCACGAGCAGTACTTC. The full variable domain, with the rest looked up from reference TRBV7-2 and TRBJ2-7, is GAGVSQSPSNKVTEKGKDVELRCDPISGHTALYWYRQSLGQGLEFLIYFQGNSAPDKSGLPSDRFSAERTGGSVSTLTIQRTQQEDSAVYLCASSRNGRSIHEQYFGPGTRLTVT.